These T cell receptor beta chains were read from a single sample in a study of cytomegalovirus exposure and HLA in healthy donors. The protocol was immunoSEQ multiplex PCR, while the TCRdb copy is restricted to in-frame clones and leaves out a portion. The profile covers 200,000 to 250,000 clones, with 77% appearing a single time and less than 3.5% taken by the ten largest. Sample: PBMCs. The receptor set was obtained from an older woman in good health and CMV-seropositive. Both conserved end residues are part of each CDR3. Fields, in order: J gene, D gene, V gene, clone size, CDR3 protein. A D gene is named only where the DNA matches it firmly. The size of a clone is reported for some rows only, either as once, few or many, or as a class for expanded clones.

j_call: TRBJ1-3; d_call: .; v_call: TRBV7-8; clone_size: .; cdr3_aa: CASSLGTPGNTIYF
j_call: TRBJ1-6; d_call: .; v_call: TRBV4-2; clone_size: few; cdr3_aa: CASSQANRAINSPLHF
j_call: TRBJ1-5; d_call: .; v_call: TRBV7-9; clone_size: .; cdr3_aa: CASSLGTRGTEPQHF
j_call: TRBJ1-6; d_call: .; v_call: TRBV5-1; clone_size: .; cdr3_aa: CASSSARVAGYSSPLHF
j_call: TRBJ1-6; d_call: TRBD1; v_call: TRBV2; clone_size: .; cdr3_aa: CASRPTGLDPINSPLHF
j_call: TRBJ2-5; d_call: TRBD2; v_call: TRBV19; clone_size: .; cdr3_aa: CASSIGGAFRETQYF
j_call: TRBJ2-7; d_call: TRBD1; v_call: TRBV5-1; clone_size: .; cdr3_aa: CASSAGQGSYEQYF
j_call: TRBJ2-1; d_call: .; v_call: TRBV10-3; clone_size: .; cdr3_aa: CATWGQGWFF
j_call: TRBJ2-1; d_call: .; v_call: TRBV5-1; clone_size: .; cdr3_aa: CASSLEGQNNEQFF
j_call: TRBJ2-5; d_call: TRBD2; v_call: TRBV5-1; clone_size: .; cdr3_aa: CASSELGLAGVETQYF
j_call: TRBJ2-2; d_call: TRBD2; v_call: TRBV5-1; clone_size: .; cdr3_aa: CASSQPRVRESAGELFF
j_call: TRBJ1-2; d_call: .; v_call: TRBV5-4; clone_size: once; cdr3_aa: CASSLGSSRKGYTF
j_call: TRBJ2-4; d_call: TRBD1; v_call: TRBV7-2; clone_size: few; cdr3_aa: CASSGGQLAKNIQYF
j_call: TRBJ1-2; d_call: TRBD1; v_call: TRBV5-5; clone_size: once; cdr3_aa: CASSVDRGRGYTF
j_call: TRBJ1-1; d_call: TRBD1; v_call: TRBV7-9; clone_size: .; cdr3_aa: CASSLQGGRAEAFF
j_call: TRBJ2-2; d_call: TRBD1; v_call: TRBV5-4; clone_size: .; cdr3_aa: CASSPGQGGGELFF
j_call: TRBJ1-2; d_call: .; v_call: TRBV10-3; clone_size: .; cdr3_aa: CAISGGYGYTF
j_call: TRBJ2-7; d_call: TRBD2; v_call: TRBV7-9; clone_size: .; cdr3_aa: CATGTSGYYEQYF
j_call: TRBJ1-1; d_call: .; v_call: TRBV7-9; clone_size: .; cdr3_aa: CASSLTQGNTEAFF
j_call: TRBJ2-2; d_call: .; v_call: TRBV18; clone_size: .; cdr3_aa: CASSQARTGELFF
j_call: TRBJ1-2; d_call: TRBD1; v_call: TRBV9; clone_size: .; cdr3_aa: CASSGDRGANYGYTF
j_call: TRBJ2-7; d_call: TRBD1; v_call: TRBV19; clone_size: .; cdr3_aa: CASSLDRQGPYEQYF